The table lists the clone carrying this TCR beta chain with a few counts. One entry per CDR3 protein results from TCRdb running MiXCR on the 5' RACE reads. The top ten hold roughly 0.9% of the sample, which has hundreds of thousands of distinct CDR3 sequences, over 8.5% seen once. These data come from a study of identical twins. The CDR3 runs to 14 residues. V shed 0 bases and J shed 0 bases, with 6 bases lying between them. Another study also made use of these data, one on yellow fever vaccine responses in identical twins. In that study: Twins' vaccine T cell response reportedly gave the appearance of partial convergence and partial personalization.

Sample: PBMCs. The chain joins TRBV12-3 or TRBV12-4 to TRBJ2-7; D gene unclear. This clonotype was sampled from a woman under 30 in good health. CDR3 bases: TGTGCCAGCAGTTTAGCACGCCACTCCTACGAGCAGTACTTC. Translating gives CASSLARHSYEQYF.